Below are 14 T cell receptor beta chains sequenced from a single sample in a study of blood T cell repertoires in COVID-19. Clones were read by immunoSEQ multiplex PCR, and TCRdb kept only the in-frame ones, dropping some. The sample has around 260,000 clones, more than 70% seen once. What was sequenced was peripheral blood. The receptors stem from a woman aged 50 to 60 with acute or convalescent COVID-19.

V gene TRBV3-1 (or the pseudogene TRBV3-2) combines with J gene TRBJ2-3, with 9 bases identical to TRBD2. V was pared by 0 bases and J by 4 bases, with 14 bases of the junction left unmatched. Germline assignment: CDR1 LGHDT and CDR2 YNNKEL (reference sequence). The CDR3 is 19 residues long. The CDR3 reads CASSQDGLGAGGPSDTQYF. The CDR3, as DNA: TGTGCCAGCAGCCAAGATGGCCTTGGGGCGGGAGGGCCATCAGATACGCAGTATTTT.

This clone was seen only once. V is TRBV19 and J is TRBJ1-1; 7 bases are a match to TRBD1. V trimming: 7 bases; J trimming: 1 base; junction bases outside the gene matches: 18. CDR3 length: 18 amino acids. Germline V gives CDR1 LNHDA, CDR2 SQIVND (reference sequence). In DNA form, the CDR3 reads TGTGCCAGTAAGAAATCGATCCGACAGGGCGACCCGAACACTGAAGCTTTCTTT. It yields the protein CASKKSIRQGDPNTEAFF.

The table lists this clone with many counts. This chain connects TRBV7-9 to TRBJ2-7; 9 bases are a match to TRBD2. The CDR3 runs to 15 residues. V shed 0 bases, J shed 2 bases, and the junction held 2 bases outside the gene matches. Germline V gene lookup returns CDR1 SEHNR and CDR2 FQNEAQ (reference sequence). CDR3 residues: CASSLAASGAYEQYF. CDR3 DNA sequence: TGTGCCAGCAGCTTAGCCGCTAGCGGGGCCTACGAGCAGTACTTC.

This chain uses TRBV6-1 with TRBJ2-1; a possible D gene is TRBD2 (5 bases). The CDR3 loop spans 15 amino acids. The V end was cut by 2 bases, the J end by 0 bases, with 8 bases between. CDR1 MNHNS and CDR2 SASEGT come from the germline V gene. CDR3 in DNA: TGTGCCAGCAGTGAATTAGCGAGCTCCTACAATGAGCAGTTCTTC. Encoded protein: CASSELASSYNEQFF.

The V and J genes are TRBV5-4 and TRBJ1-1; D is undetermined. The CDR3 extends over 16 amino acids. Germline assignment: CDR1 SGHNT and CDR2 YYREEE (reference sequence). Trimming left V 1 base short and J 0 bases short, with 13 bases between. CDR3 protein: CASSLNPGGLNTEAFF. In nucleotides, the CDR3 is TGTGCCAGCAGCTTGAACCCTGGAGGTTTGAACACTGAAGCTTTCTTT.

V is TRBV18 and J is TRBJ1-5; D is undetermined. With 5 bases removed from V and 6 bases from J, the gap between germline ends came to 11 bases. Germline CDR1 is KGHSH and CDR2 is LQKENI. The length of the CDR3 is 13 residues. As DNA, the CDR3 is TGTGCCAGCTCAGAAGAGACTGTTCAGCCCCAGCATTTT. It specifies CASSEETVQPQHF.

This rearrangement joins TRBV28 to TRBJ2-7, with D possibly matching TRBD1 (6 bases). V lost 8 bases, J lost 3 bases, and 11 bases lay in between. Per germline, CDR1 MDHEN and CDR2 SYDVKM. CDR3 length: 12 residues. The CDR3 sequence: CASRDTFYEQYF. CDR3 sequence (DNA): TGTGCCAGCCGGGACACGTTCTACGAGCAGTACTTC.

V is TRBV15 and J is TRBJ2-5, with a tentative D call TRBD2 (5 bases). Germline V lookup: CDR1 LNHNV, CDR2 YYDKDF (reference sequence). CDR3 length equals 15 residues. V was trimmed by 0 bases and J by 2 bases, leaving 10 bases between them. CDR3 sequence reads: CATSRDRAGQETQYF. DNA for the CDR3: TGTGCCACCAGCAGAGATCGGGCGGGTCAAGAGACCCAGTACTTC.

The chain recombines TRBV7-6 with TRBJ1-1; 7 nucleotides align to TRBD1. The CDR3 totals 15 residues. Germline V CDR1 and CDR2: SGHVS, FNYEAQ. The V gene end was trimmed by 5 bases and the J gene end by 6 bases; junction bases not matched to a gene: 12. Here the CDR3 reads CASSPTPPTGPEAFF. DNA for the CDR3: TGTGCCAGCAGCCCCACCCCCCCGACAGGGCCTGAAGCTTTCTTT. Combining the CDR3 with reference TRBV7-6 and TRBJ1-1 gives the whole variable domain GAGVSQSPRYKVTKRGQDVALRCDPISGHVSLYWYRQALGQGPEFLTYFNYEAQQDKSGLPNDRFSAERPEGSISTLTIQRTEQRDSAMYRCASSPTPPTGPEAFFGQGTRLTVV.

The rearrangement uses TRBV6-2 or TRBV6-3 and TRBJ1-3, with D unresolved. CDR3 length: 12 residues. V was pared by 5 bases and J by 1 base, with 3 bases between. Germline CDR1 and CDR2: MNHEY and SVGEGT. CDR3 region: CASSTSGNTIYF. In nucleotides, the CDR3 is TGTGCCAGCAGTACTTCTGGAAACACCATATATTTT.

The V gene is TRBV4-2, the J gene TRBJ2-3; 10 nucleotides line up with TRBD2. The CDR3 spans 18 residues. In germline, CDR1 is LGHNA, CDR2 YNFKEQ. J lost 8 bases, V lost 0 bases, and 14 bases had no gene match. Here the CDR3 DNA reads TGTGCCAGCAGCCAAGAGGGTTCTAGCGGGGGCCTGAGAGGTACGCAGTATTTT. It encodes CASSQEGSSGGLRGTQYF.

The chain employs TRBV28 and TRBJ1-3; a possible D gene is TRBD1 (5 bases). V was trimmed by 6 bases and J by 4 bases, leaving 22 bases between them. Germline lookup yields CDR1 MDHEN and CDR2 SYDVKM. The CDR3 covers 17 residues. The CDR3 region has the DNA TGTGCCAGCAGGCGTACTCAAGGGGTCTTGGGAGGAAACACCATATATTTT. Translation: CASRRTQGVLGGNTIYF. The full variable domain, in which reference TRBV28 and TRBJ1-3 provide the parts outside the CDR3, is DVKVTQSSRYLVKRTGEKVFLECVQDMDHENMFWYRQDPGLGLRLIYFSYDVKMKEKGDIPEGYSVSREKKERFSLILESASTNQTSMYLCASRRTQGVLGGNTIYFGEGSWLTVV.

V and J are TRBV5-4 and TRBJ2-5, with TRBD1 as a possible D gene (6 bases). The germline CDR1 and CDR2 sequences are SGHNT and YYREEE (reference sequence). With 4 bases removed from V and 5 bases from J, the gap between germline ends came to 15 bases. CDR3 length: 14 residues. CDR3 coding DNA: TGTGCCAGCAGCGGCTACAGGGTAGGCGAGACCCAGTACTTC. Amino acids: CASSGYRVGETQYF.

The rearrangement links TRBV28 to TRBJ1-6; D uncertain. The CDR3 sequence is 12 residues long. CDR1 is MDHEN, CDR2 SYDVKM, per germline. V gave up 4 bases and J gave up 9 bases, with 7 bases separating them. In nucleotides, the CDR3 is TGTGCCAGCAGTTCCCTTAGTTCACCCCTCCACTTT. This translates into CASSSLSSPLHF.